Presented here are 23 T cell receptor beta chains from one specimen sequenced in a study of vaccination effects on CD4 cells after COVID-19. Profiled with immunoSEQ multiplex PCR; TCRdb holds only in-frame clones, not every one. The sample comprises 55,000 to 80,000 clones, 80% of which are singletons, and more than 10% rests with the top ten. Antigen-specific CD4+ T cells expanded by the ViraFEST assay with viral peptide pools were then sequenced. Having been cultured for roughly 9 days, the cells underwent CD4+ T cell isolation. Testing of the vaccine recipients showed negative nucleocapsid antibodies and no prior SARS-CoV-2 infection. No antigens are known for them. The specimen was CD4+ T cells from PBMCs cultured with SARS-CoV-2 spike peptides, collected before COVID-19 vaccination. These receptors all come from a human donor who received a COVID-19 vaccine.

This clone occurred once. The chain recombines TRBV3-1 (or the pseudogene TRBV3-2) with TRBJ2-1; 10 bases agree with TRBD2. The CDR3 is made up of 16 amino acids. Trimming cost V 6 bases and J 0 bases; bases outside gene matches: 5. In germline, CDR1 is LGHDT, CDR2 YNNKEL (reference sequence). CDR3 sequence: CASSHSGGISYNEQFF. The CDR3 DNA is TGTGCCAGCAGTCATAGCGGGGGGATCTCCTACAATGAGCAGTTCTTC.

The V call is TRBV7-2, the J call TRBJ1-3; D unresolved. CDR1 and CDR2 from the germline V gene are SGHTA and FQGNSA. V was cut by 5 bases and J by 0 bases, with 11 bases left in between. The CDR3 consists of 15 residues. This chain's CDR3 is CASSARLHSGNTIYF. The CDR3 bases are TGTGCCAGCAGCGCGCGCCTCCACTCTGGAAACACCATATATTTT.

J is TRBJ2-5 and V is TRBV6-5; 9 nucleotides align to TRBD2. V dropped 6 bases and J dropped 5; count of bases not matched to a gene: 7. There are 14 residues in the CDR3. CDR1 MNHEY and CDR2 SVGAGI come from the germline V gene. This chain's CDR3 is CASRPRGGPETQYF. CDR3 coding DNA: TGTGCCAGCAGACCGCGGGGGGGCCCGGAGACCCAGTACTTC.

V and J are TRBV28 and TRBJ1-2, with a tentative D call TRBD1 (6 bases). The CDR3 spans 15 residues. Germline V lookup: CDR1 MDHEN, CDR2 SYDVKM. The V and J ends lost 5 bases and 7 bases respectively, with 20 bases between them. CDR3 region: CASSVRRGGLSGYTF. DNA for the CDR3: TGTGCCAGCAGTGTCCGACGAGGGGGTTTGTCTGGCTACACCTTC.

As regards this clone: A junction boundary mismatches the germline segment, possibly from a read error. The chain couples TRBV28 to TRBJ1-4, with D perhaps matching TRBD1 (5 bases). CDR1 is MDHEN, CDR2 SYDVKM, per germline. This CDR3 is built from 15 residues. The CDR3, as DNA: TGTGCCAGCAGCTCCCCGACAGTGACTAGTGAAAAACTGTTTTTT. Translating it yields CASSSPTVTSEKLFF.

The gene calls are TRBV5-8 and TRBJ2-5, with D possibly matching TRBD2 (5 bases). The germline V gene has CDR1 SGHTS and CDR2 YDEGEE. This CDR3 contains 11 residues. V lost 8 bases to trimming and J lost 6 bases, with 11 bases between them. DNA of the CDR3: TGTGCCAGTCTAGCTCGGAAGACCCAGTACTTC. This codes for CASLARKTQYF.

This clone was seen a few times. The gene calls are TRBV6-4 and TRBJ1-6; weak D call: TRBD1 (5 bases). CDR1 is MRHNA, CDR2 SNTAGT, per germline. V shed 2 bases and J shed 5 bases, with 10 bases lying between them. This CDR3 spans 15 amino acids. Written as DNA, the CDR3 is TGTGCCAGCAGTGACCACCCGACAGATAATTCACCCCTCCACTTT. Residues: CASSDHPTDNSPLHF.

The CDR3 DNA sequence: TGCAGCGCCCTAGACAGGGTCTACACCGGGGAGCTGTTTTTT. It specifies CSALDRVYTGELFF. V usage is TRBV29-1 and J usage is TRBJ2-2; TRBD1 agrees at 7 bases. Germline V gives CDR1 SQVTM, CDR2 ANQGSEA. The length of the CDR3 is 14 residues. Germline trimming cut 7 bases from V and 3 bases from J; bases unmatched to any gene: 8.

The chain recombines TRBV7-2 with TRBJ2-5; 7 bases fit TRBD2. There are 14 residues in the CDR3. V lost 2 bases to trimming and J lost 3 bases; unmatched junction nucleotides: 3. Germline CDR1 and CDR2: SGHTA and FQGNSA. As DNA, the CDR3 is TGTGCCAGCAGCTTACGGGGGGTCAAAGAGACCCAGTACTTC. It is translated as CASSLRGVKETQYF.

This clone was picked up one time. The chain couples TRBV7-9 to TRBJ2-5; possible D gene TRBD2, 6 bases. The V end lost 3 bases, the J end lost 2 bases, and 13 bases lay between the germline ends. The CDR3 runs to 15 residues. Germline V CDR1 and CDR2: SEHNR, FQNEAQ (reference sequence). The DNA for the CDR3 is TGTGCCAGCAGCTTGCGGTCTAGCGAACAAGAGACCCAGTACTTC. Translated, it gives CASSLRSSEQETQYF.

V gene TRBV24-1 combines with J gene TRBJ1-2; the match to TRBD1 covers 9 bases. This CDR3 has 14 residues. V shed 3 bases, J shed 5 bases, and the junction held 3 bases outside the gene matches. Germline V gene lookup returns CDR1 KGHDR and CDR2 SFDVKD. The CDR3 DNA reads as TGTGCCACCAGTGATGCCGGGACAGGGTATGGCTACACCTTC. Its translation: CATSDAGTGYGYTF.

V gene TRBV28 combines with J gene TRBJ2-1; the D call may be TRBD1 or TRBD2 (5 bases each). Germline V CDR1 and CDR2: MDHEN, SYDVKM. Trimming stripped 2 bases from V and 10 bases from J, with 9 bases between. This CDR3 spans 12 amino acids. CDR3 sequence (DNA): TGTGCCAGCAGTTTAACGGGGCGAGAGCAGTTCTTC. Translating gives CASSLTGREQFF.

This chain joins TRBV4-3 and TRBJ1-1, with D possibly being TRBD1 (6 bases). This CDR3 has 15 residues. The V end lost 1 base, the J end lost 0 bases, and 9 bases lay between the germline ends. Germline lookup yields CDR1 LGHNA and CDR2 YSLEER. The CDR3 protein is CASSQADRMNTEAFF. The CDR3 coding sequence is TGCGCCAGCAGCCAAGCGGACAGAATGAACACTGAAGCTTTCTTT.

In this sample, this clone turned up a few times. The chain joins TRBV6-5 to TRBJ2-1, with 9 bases aligning to TRBD2. V shed 5 bases, J shed 7 bases, and the junction held 9 bases outside the gene matches. CDR1 is MNHEY and CDR2 is SVGAGI in the germline V gene. The CDR3 spans 15 residues. The CDR3 loop reads CASSRAGGQGNEQFF. The CDR3 DNA is TGTGCCAGCAGTCGGGCGGGGGGGCAGGGAAATGAGCAGTTCTTC.

J is TRBJ2-3 and V is TRBV18, with D unresolved. In germline, CDR1 is KGHSH, CDR2 LQKENI. Trimming removed 6 bases at V and 4 bases at J, with 17 bases between. The CDR3 runs to 15 residues. The CDR3 DNA follows: TGTGCCAGCTCCCTCATGGTCTCTTTTGCAGATACGCAGTATTTT. Translating it yields CASSLMVSFADTQYF.

The genes are TRBV3-1 (or the pseudogene TRBV3-2) and TRBJ1-6; weak D call: TRBD1 (6 bases). This CDR3 contains 14 residues. Germline V gene lookup returns CDR1 LGHDT and CDR2 YNNKEL (reference sequence). Between the trimmed V and J ends, which lost 4 bases and 8 bases, there was a span of 12 bases. The CDR3 DNA follows: TGTGCCAGCAGCCCATCCCACAGGGATTCACCCCTCCACTTT. Translating gives CASSPSHRDSPLHF.

The genes are TRBV2 and TRBJ2-5, with D possibly TRBD2 on 6 matching bases. There are 14 residues in the CDR3. The germline V gene has CDR1 SNHLY and CDR2 FYNNEI. Deletions cut 6 bases from V and 4 bases from J, with 15 bases between. The CDR3 sequence: CASRGPGAAETQYF. For the CDR3, the DNA is TGTGCCAGCAGGGGACCGGGAGCGGCAGAGACCCAGTACTTC.

CDR3 nucleotides: TGCAGCGTTTACCTTCCGGGACTAGCGGGGCCCAAGAATGAGCAGTTCTTC. Amino acids: CSVYLPGLAGPKNEQFF. The chain couples TRBV29-1 to TRBJ2-1, with 13 bases lining up with TRBD2. The ends lost 5 bases at V and 7 bases at J; junction bases unmatched: 14. This CDR3 spans 17 amino acids. The V gene's germline CDR1 is SQVTM and CDR2 ANQGSEA.

The J gene is TRBJ2-2, the V gene TRBV29-1; 8 positions match TRBD1. With 6 bases clipped from V and 3 bases from J, the junction kept 6 bases outside the gene matches. Germline CDR1 reads SQVTM; CDR2 reads ANQGSEA. This CDR3 is built from 14 residues. The CDR3 region has the DNA TGCAGCGTCGACAGGGGATTGGACACCGGGGAGCTGTTTTTT. This translates into CSVDRGLDTGELFF.

The J gene is TRBJ1-1, the V gene TRBV19; TRBD1 aligns across 8 bases. The germline CDR1 and CDR2 sequences are LNHDA and SQIVND (reference sequence). After removal of 4 bases from V and 0 bases from J, the junction contained 1 base not matched to a gene. The CDR3 length is 14 residues. CDR3 residues: CASSTQGVNTEAFF. Here the CDR3 DNA reads TGTGCCAGTAGTACACAGGGGGTGAACACTGAAGCTTTCTTT.

This clone was found a few times. V gene TRBV4-2 combines with J gene TRBJ2-2; D unclear. Per germline, CDR1 LGHNA and CDR2 YNFKEQ. Deletions cut 0 bases from V and 0 bases from J, with 8 bases between. This CDR3 is built from 16 residues. The CDR3 DNA sequence: TGTGCCAGCAGCCAAGATCAGGCCGCGAACACCGGGGAGCTGTTTTTT. This translates into CASSQDQAANTGELFF.

The table lists this clone with a few counts. The gene calls are TRBV5-3 and TRBJ1-2, with D hard to call. TRBV5-3 qualifies as an ORF whose function is uncertain. The V and J ends lost 1 base and 4 bases respectively, with 11 bases between them. CDR3 length equals 14 residues. The CDR3 protein is CARSLFPHLYGYTF. CDR3 in DNA: TGTGCCAGAAGCTTGTTCCCACACCTCTATGGCTACACCTTC.

The chain employs TRBV6-5 and TRBJ1-5; tentatively, D is TRBD1 (5 bases). The germline gives CDR1 MNHEY, CDR2 SVGAGI. V was cut by 2 bases and J by 2 bases, with 10 bases left in between. The length of the CDR3 is 15 residues. The CDR3 spells CASSYDSVGNQPQHF. The CDR3 DNA follows: TGTGCCAGCAGTTACGACAGTGTCGGCAATCAGCCCCAGCATTTT.